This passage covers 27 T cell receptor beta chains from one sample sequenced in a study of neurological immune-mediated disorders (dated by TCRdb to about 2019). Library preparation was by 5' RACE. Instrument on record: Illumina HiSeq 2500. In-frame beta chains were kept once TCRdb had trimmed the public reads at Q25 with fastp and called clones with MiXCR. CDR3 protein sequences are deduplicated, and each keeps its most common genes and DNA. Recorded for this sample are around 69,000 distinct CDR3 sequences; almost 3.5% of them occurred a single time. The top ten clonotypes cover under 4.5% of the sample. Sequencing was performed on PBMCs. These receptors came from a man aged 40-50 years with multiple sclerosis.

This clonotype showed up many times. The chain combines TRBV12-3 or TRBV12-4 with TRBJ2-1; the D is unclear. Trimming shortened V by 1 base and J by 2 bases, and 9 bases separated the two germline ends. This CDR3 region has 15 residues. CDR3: CASSLGPWTYNEQFF. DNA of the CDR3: TGTGCCAGCAGTTTAGGACCCTGGACCTACAATGAGCAGTTCTTC.

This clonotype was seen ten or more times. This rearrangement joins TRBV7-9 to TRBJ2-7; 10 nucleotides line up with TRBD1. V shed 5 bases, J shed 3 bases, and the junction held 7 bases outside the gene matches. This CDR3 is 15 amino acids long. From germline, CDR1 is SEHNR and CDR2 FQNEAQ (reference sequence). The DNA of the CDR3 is TGTGCCAGCAGCACACCGACAGGGGGCTTCTACGAGCAGTACTTC. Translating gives CASSTPTGGFYEQYF.

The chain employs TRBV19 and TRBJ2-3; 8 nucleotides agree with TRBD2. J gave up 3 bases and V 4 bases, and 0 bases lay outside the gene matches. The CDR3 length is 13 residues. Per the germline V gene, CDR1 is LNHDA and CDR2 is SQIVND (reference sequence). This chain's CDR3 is CASSSGRTDTQYF. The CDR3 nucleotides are TGTGCCAGTAGTAGCGGGAGGACAGATACGCAGTATTTT.

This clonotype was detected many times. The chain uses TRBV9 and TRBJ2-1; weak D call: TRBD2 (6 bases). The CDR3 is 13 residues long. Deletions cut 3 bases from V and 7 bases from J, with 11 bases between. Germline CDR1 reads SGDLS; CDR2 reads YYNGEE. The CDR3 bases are TGTGCCAGCAGCGCCGCCGGGGGAAATGAGCAGTTCTTC. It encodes CASSAAGGNEQFF. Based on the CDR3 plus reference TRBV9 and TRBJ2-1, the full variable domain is DSGVTQTPKHLITATGQRVTLRCSPRSGDLSVYWYQQSLDQGLQFLIQYYNGEERAKGNILERFSAQQFPDLHSELNLSSLELGDSALYFCASSAAGGNEQFFGPGTRLTVL.

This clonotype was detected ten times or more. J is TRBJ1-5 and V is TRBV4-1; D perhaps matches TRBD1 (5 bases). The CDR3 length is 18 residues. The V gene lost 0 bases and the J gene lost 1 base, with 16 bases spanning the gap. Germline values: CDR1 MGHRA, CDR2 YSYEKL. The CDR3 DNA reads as TGCGCCAGCAGCCAAGATGGGGACGGCCGAGGAAGCAATCAGCCCCAGCATTTT. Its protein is CASSQDGDGRGSNQPQHF.

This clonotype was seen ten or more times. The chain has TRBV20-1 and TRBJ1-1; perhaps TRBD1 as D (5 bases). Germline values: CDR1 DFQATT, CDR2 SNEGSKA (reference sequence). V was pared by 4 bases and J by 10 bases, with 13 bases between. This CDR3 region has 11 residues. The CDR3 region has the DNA TGCAGTGCTACAGGGCCCCCGGGAGCTTTCTTT. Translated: CSATGPPGAFF.

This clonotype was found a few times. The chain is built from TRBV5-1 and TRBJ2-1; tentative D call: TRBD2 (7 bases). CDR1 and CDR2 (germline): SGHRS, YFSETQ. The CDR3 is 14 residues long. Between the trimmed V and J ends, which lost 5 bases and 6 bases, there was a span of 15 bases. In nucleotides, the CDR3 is TGCGCCAGCAGAGTAGGGGGGGACGCCAATGAGCAGTTCTTC. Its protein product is CASRVGGDANEQFF.

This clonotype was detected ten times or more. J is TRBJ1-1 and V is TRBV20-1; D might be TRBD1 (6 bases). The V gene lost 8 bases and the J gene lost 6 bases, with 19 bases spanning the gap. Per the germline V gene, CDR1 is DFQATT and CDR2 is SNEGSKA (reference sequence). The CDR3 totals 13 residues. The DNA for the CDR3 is TGCAGTTCGGACAGTCTATGGGTGTCTGAAGCTTTCTTT. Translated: CSSDSLWVSEAFF.

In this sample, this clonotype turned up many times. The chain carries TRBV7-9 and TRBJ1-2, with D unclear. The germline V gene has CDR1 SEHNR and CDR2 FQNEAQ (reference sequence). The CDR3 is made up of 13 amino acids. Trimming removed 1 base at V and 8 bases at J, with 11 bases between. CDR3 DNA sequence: TGTGCCAGCAGCTTAGGTCCCGCCGAGGGCTACACCTTC. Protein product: CASSLGPAEGYTF. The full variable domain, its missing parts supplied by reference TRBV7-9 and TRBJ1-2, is DTGVSQNPRHKITKRGQNVTFRCDPISEHNRLYWYRQTLGQGPEFLTYFQNEAQLEKSRLLSDRFSAERPKGSFSTLEIQRTEQGDSAMYLCASSLGPAEGYTFGSGTRLTVV.

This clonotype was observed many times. CDR3 sequence: CASSVAGRHTGELFF. The CDR3 coding sequence is TGTGCCAGCAGCGTAGCAGGACGGCACACCGGGGAGCTGTTTTTT. The chain is built from TRBV9 and TRBJ2-2; D unclear. V was cut by 0 bases and J by 3 bases, with 9 bases left in between. Germline values: CDR1 SGDLS, CDR2 YYNGEE. The CDR3 has 15 amino acids.

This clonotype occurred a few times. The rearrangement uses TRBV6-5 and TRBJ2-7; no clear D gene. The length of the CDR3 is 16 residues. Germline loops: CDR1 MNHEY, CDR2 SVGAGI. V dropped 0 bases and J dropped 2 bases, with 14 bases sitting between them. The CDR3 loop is CASSYSLGQVPYEQYF. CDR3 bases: TGTGCCAGCAGTTACTCATTGGGTCAGGTTCCCTACGAGCAGTACTTC.

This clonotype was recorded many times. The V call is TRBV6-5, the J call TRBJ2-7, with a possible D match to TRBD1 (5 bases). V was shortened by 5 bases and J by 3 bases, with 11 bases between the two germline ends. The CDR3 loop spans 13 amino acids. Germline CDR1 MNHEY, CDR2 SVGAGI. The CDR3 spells CASSPGHVYEQYF. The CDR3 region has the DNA TGTGCCAGCAGTCCCGGACACGTCTACGAGCAGTACTTC.

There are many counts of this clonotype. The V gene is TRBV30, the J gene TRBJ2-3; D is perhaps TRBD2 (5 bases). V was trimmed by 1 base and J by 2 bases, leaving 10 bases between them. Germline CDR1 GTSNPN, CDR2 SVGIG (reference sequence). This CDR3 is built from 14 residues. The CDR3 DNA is TGTGCCTGGAGTGAAGGAGGAGCCACAGATACGCAGTATTTT. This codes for CAWSEGGATDTQYF. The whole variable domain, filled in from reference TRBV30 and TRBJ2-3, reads SQTIHQWPATLVQPVGSPLSLECTVEGTSNPNLYWYRQAAGRGLQLLFYSVGIGQISSEVPQNLSASRPQDRQFILSSKKLLLSDSGFYLCAWSEGGATDTQYFGPGTRLTVL.

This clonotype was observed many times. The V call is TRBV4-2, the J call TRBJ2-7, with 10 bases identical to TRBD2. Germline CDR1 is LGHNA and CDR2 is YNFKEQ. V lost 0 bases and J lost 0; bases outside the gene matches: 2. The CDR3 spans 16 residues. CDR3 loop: CASSQEASGSSYEQYF. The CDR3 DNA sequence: TGTGCCAGCAGCCAAGAAGCTAGCGGGAGCTCCTACGAGCAGTACTTC.

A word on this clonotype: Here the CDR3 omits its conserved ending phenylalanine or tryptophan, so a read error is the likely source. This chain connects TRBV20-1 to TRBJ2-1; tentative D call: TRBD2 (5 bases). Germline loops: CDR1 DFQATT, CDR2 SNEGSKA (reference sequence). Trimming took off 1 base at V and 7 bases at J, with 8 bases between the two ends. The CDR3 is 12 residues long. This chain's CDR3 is CSARVEENEQFN. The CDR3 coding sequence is TGCAGTGCTAGAGTGGAGGAGAATGAGCAGTTCAAC.

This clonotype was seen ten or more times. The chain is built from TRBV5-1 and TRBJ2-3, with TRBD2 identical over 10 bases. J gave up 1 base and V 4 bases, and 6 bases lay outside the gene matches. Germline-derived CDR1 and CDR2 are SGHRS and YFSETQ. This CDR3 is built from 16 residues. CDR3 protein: CASSPPLAGGTDTQYF. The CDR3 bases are TGCGCCAGCAGCCCCCCTCTAGCGGGAGGCACAGATACGCAGTATTTT.

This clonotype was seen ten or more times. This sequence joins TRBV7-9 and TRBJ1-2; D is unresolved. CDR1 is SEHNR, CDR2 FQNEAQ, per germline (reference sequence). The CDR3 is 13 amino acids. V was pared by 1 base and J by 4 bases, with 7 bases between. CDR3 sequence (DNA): TGTGCCAGCAGCTTAGTAGGCACCTATGGCTACACCTTC. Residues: CASSLVGTYGYTF. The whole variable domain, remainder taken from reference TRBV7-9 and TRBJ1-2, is DTGVSQNPRHKITKRGQNVTFRCDPISEHNRLYWYRQTLGQGPEFLTYFQNEAQLEKSRLLSDRFSAERPKGSFSTLEIQRTEQGDSAMYLCASSLVGTYGYTFGSGTRLTVV.

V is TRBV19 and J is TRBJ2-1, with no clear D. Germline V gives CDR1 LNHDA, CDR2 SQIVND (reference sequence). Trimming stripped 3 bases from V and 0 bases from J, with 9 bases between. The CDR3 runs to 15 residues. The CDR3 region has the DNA TGTGCCAGTAGTATGGATTCAATCTCCTACAATGAGCAGTTCTTC. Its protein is CASSMDSISYNEQFF.

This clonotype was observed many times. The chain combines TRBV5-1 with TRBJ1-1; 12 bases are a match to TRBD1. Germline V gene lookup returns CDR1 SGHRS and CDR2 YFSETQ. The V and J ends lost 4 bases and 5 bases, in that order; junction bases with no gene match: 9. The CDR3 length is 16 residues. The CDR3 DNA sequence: TGCGCCAGCAGCCCCGGGACAGGGGGCGCAGGTACTGAAGCTTTCTTT. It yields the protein CASSPGTGGAGTEAFF.

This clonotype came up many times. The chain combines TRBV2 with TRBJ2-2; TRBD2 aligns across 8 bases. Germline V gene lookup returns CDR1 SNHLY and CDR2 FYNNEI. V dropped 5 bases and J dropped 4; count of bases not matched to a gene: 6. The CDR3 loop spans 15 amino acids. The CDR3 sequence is CASSSGLAITGELFF. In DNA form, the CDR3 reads TGTGCCAGCAGTTCCGGACTAGCAATCACCGGGGAGCTGTTTTTT.

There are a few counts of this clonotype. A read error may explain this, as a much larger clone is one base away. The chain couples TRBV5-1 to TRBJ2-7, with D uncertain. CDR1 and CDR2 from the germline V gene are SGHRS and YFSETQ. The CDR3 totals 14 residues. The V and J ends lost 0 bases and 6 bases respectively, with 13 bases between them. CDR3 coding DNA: TGCGCCAGCAGCTTGGGGACGAAAGGGTTCGAGCAGTACTTC. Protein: CASSLGTKGFEQYF.

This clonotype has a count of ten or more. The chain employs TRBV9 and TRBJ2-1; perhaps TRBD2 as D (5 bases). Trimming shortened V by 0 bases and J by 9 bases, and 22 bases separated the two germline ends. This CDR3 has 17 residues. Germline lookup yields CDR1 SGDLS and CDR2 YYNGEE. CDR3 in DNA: TGTGCCAGCAGCGTAGGGATGGGCCTTACCGGGGTGGGTGAGCAGTTCTTC. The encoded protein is CASSVGMGLTGVGEQFF.

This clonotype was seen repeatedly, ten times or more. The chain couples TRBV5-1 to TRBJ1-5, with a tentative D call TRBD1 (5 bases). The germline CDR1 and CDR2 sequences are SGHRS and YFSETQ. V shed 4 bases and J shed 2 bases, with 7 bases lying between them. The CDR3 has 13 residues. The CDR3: CASSGDGNQPQHF. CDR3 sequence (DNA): TGCGCCAGCAGCGGGGACGGCAATCAGCCCCAGCATTTT.

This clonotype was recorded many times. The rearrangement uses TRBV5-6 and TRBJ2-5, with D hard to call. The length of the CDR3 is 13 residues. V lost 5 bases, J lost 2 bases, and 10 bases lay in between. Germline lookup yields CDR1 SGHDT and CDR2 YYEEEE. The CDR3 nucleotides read TGTGCCAGCAGACCCGGGCCTCAAGAGACCCAGTACTTC. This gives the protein CASRPGPQETQYF.

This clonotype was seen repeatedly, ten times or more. The CDR3 DNA is TGCGCCAGCAGCCTCGGGACAGGGGCGGTCGAGCAGTACTTC. It specifies CASSLGTGAVEQYF. The chain has TRBV5-1 and TRBJ2-7; TRBD1 matches 10 bases. V shed 4 bases, J shed 6 bases, and the junction held 7 bases outside the gene matches. Looked up from germline, CDR1 is SGHRS and CDR2 is YFSETQ. The CDR3 runs 14 residues.

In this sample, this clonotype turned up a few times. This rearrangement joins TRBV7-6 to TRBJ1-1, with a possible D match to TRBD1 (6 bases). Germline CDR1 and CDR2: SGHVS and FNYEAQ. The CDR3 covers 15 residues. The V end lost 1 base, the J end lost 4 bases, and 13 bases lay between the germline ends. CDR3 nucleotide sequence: TGTGCCAGCAGCTTAGGATCGGGGGCTGCCACTGAAGCTTTCTTT. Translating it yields CASSLGSGAATEAFF. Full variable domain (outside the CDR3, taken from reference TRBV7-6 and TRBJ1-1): GAGVSQSPRYKVTKRGQDVALRCDPISGHVSLYWYRQALGQGPEFLTYFNYEAQQDKSGLPNDRFSAERPEGSISTLTIQRTEQRDSAMYRCASSLGSGAATEAFFGQGTRLTVV.

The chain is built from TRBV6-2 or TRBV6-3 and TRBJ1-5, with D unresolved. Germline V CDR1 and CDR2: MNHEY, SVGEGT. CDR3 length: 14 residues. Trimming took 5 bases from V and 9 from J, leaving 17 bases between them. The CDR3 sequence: CASSNRGFSSPQHF. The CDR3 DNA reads TGTGCCAGCAGTAACCGGGGTTTCTCCTCGCCCCAGCATTTT.